This entry concerns a single T cell receptor beta chain. Its specificity is not known. Time point defined: week 11, during vaccination. Vaccinated patients received 300 ug of mutant IDH1 20-mer peptide per dose, with topical imiquimod. This CDR3 is built from 15 residues. V shed 6 bases, J shed 4 bases, and the junction held 10 bases outside the gene matches. Germline lookup yields CDR1 LNHDA and CDR2 SQIVND (reference sequence). The data are from a study of a mutant IDH1 vaccine in newly diagnosed glioma. Only in-frame clones appear in the TCRdb table, and some are missing; sequencing was by immunoSEQ multiplex PCR. The sample includes about 52,000 clones, roughly 90% of them seen just once.

The origin of this receptor is a man aged 45-65 years with glioma. This chain uses TRBV19 with TRBJ1-1, with 8 bases lining up with TRBD1. The sample here was PBMCs, taken from a glioma patient whose treatment included an IDH1 peptide vaccine. CDR3 DNA: TGTGCCAGTAGGTTCGGACAGGGAGGTTTCACTGAAGCTTTCTTT. Amino acids: CASRFGQGGFTEAFF. Supplemented by reference TRBV19 and TRBJ1-1, the full variable domain reads DGGITQSPKYLFRKEGQNVTLSCEQNLNHDAMYWYRQDPGQGLRLIYYSQIVNDFQKGDIAEGYSVSREKKESFPLTVTSAQKNPTAFYLCASRFGQGGFTEAFFGQGTRLTVV.